Below are 19 T cell receptor beta chains sequenced from a single sample in a study of blood T cell repertoires in COVID-19. Repertoires were generated with immunoSEQ multiplex PCR, while TCRdb's copy carries only in-frame clones and drops some. The sample shows about 180,000 clones, approximately 86% of them seen only once. Sequenced: peripheral blood. Receptors were obtained from a man aged 50 to 60 with active or convalescent COVID-19.

The chain is built from TRBV15 and TRBJ2-1; D remains ambiguous. The V gene's germline CDR1 is LNHNV and CDR2 YYDKDF (reference sequence). Trimming cost V 1 base and J 3 bases, with 4 bases left between them. This CDR3 region has 13 residues. CDR3 amino acids: CATSRVNYNEQFF. The CDR3 DNA is TGTGCCACCAGCAGAGTCAACTACAATGAGCAGTTCTTC.

In this sample, this clone turned up once. The chain has TRBV4-1 and TRBJ1-5; tentative D call: TRBD1 (6 bases). Germline V gives CDR1 MGHRA, CDR2 YSYEKL. Deletions cut 0 bases from V and 6 bases from J, with 12 bases between. The CDR3 is 15 residues long. In DNA form, the CDR3 reads TGCGCCAGCAGCCAAGATCGGGGGGCGAGTCAGCCCCAGCATTTT. Translated, it gives CASSQDRGASQPQHF.

The rearrangement uses TRBV6-5 and TRBJ2-7, with 10 positions matching TRBD1. The CDR3 contains 14 residues. CDR1 MNHEY and CDR2 SVGAGI come from the germline V gene. Germline trimming cut 5 bases from V and 3 bases from J; bases unmatched to any gene: 4. CDR3 in DNA: TGTGCCAGCAGTCGGGGACAGGGGATCTACGAGCAGTACTTC. Translating it yields CASSRGQGIYEQYF.

V and J are TRBV18 and TRBJ2-5, with 8 bases fitting TRBD2. From germline, CDR1 is KGHSH and CDR2 LQKENI. With V trimmed by 0 bases and J by 1 base, 1 base remained unmatched. CDR3 length equals 15 residues. The CDR3 DNA reads as TGTGCCAGCTCACCACCTAGCGGGGTCCAAGAGACCCAGTACTTC. It codes for CASSPPSGVQETQYF.

V is TRBV25-1 and J is TRBJ2-5, with D perhaps TRBD2 (6 bases). The V gene's germline CDR1 is MGHDK and CDR2 SYGVNS. The CDR3 has 15 amino acids. With 1 base removed from V and 5 bases from J, the gap between germline ends came to 14 bases. This CDR3 reads CASSEFQGLTETQYF. CDR3 nucleotides: TGTGCCAGCAGTGAATTTCAGGGACTCACGGAGACCCAGTACTTC.

The rearrangement joins TRBV20-1 to TRBJ1-2, with 7 bases aligning to TRBD1. The CDR3 sequence is 18 residues long. The trim removed 6 bases at V and 0 bases at J, leaving 19 bases unmatched. Germline values: CDR1 DFQATT, CDR2 SNEGSKA (reference sequence). In nucleotides, the CDR3 is TGCAGTGCGAGTCTACAGGGAAGGGGGCTCCCGTCTAACTATGGCTACACCTTC. Translated, it gives CSASLQGRGLPSNYGYTF.

V is TRBV5-4 and J is TRBJ1-4; 7 positions agree with TRBD1. The germline CDR1 and CDR2 sequences are SGHNT and YYREEE (reference sequence). V gave up 4 bases and J gave up 4 bases; unmatched junction bases: 7. CDR3 length: 15 residues. The CDR3 DNA reads as TGTGCCAGCAGCGACTTGACAGGGAGTAATGAAAAACTGTTTTTT. Translation gives CASSDLTGSNEKLFF.

The rearrangement joins TRBV7-3 to TRBJ2-5, with 9 bases that match TRBD2. This CDR3 has 15 amino acids. V trimming: 3 bases; J trimming: 2 bases; junction bases outside the gene matches: 4. Per germline, CDR1 SGHTA and CDR2 FQGTGA. DNA for the CDR3: TGTGCCAGCAGCTTCACAGCGGGAGGTCAAGAGACCCAGTACTTC. Its protein is CASSFTAGGQETQYF.

The rearrangement joins TRBV5-1 to TRBJ1-2, with TRBD1 matching 12 bases. V gave up 4 bases and J gave up 7 bases; unmatched junction bases: 29. This CDR3 comprises 22 residues. The V gene's germline CDR1 is SGHRS and CDR2 YFSETQ. The CDR3 DNA reads TGCGCCAGCAGCCGGAGCGGGATTCCGGGGGACAGGGGGCTGAGTGAGGGTGGTGGCTACACCTTC. Protein product: CASSRSGIPGDRGLSEGGGYTF.

The CDR3 nucleotides are TGTGCCAGCAGCGTATCGGGAGGCAGGAATGGCTACACCTTC. Encoded protein: CASSVSGGRNGYTF. This rearrangement joins TRBV9 to TRBJ1-2; D unresolved. V was clipped by 1 base and J by 6 bases, with 13 bases between them. Per germline, CDR1 SGDLS and CDR2 YYNGEE. This CDR3 spans 14 amino acids.

The chain employs TRBV7-2 and TRBJ2-7; perhaps TRBD1 as D (5 bases). Germline V gene data show CDR1 as SGHTA and CDR2 as FQGNSA. The CDR3 contains 15 residues. V was pared by 5 bases and J by 2 bases, with 16 bases between. The CDR3 loop reads CASSPWTTLTYEQYF. In nucleotides, the CDR3 is TGTGCCAGCAGCCCCTGGACAACGCTCACCTACGAGCAGTACTTC.

The V gene is TRBV7-9, the J gene TRBJ1-2; TRBD1 matches 10 bases. Germline lookup yields CDR1 SEHNR and CDR2 FQNEAQ (reference sequence). CDR3 length: 13 residues. J lost 7 bases, V lost 5 bases, and 4 bases had no gene match. The CDR3 is CASSLTGGIGYTF. The CDR3 region has the DNA TGTGCCAGCAGCCTGACAGGGGGCATTGGCTACACCTTC.

This clone has only one observation. The rearrangement uses TRBV24-1 and TRBJ2-7; D is ambiguous. The length of the CDR3 is 13 residues. Germline-derived CDR1 and CDR2 are KGHDR and SFDVKD. The V end was cut by 6 bases, the J end by 2 bases, with 10 bases between. The chain's CDR3 is CATSTTEPYEQYF. The CDR3, as DNA: TGTGCCACCAGTACCACGGAGCCCTACGAGCAGTACTTC.

The rearrangement joins TRBV3-1 (or the pseudogene TRBV3-2) to TRBJ2-7; the D gene is possibly TRBD1 (5 bases). The germline gives CDR1 LGHDT, CDR2 YNNKEL (reference sequence). The CDR3 is made up of 14 amino acids. The V end was cut by 5 bases, the J end by 5 bases, with 16 bases between. The DNA of the CDR3 is TGTGCCAGCAGCTCCCAGGGTCTTTGGAACGAGCAGTACTTC. The encoded protein is CASSSQGLWNEQYF.

The V and J genes are TRBV10-3 and TRBJ2-7; 10 bases agree with TRBD2. Germline V gives CDR1 ENHRY, CDR2 SYGVKD. V shed 0 bases and J 6 bases; nucleotides not matched to a gene: 8. The CDR3 is 16 residues long. CDR3 in amino acids: CAISESRASGSSEQYF. CDR3 nucleotides: TGTGCCATCAGTGAGTCGAGGGCTAGCGGGAGCTCCGAGCAGTACTTC.

The rearrangement joins TRBV5-4 to TRBJ1-2; 9 nucleotides agree with TRBD1. The CDR3 length is 14 residues. With 2 bases clipped from V and 7 bases from J, the junction kept 6 bases outside the gene matches. Germline-derived CDR1 and CDR2 are SGHNT and YYREEE (reference sequence). CDR3 coding DNA: TGTGCCAGCAGCTTAGGACAGGGGCCTGGTGGCTACACCTTC. As protein: CASSLGQGPGGYTF.

The gene calls are TRBV5-1 and TRBJ2-7, with a tentative D call TRBD2 (7 bases). Germline V gene sequence: CDR1 SGHRS, CDR2 YFSETQ. The CDR3 is 15 amino acids. V was shortened by 4 bases and J by 2 bases, with 16 bases between the two germline ends. The CDR3 region has the DNA TGCGCCAGCAGCAAGGGGGGGGGCGCACCCTACGAGCAGTACTTC. As protein: CASSKGGGAPYEQYF.

Many counts were recorded for this clone. This chain joins TRBV19 and TRBJ1-5, with 7 bases matching TRBD1. The germline gives CDR1 LNHDA, CDR2 SQIVND (reference sequence). The CDR3 sequence is 15 residues long. Trimming took 6 bases from V and 6 from J; bases not matched to a gene: 11. CDR3 in DNA: TGTGCCAGTAGCGACAGAGGGGGCGCATCTCAGCCCCAGCATTTT. This codes for CASSDRGGASQPQHF.

The chain uses TRBV27 and TRBJ1-1; 7 nucleotides line up with TRBD1. V lost 5 bases to trimming and J lost 1 base; unmatched junction nucleotides: 4. Germline-derived CDR1 and CDR2 are MNHEY and SMNVEV (reference sequence). The CDR3 is 14 amino acids. This chain's CDR3 is CASSIGTANTEAFF. The CDR3 DNA sequence: TGTGCCAGCAGTATCGGGACAGCGAACACTGAAGCTTTCTTT.